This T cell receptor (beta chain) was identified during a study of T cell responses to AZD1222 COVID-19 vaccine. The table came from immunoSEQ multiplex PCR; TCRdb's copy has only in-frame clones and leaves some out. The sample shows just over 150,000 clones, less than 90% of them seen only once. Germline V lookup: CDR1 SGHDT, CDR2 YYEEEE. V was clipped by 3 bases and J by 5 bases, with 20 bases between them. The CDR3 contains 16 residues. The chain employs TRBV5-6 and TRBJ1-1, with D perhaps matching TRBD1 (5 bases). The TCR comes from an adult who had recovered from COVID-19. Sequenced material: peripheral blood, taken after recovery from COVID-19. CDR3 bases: TGTGCCAGCAGCTCCACCAGGCGGGGGAGGAGGACTGAAGCTTTCTTT. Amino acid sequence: CASSSTRRGRRTEAFF.